The clone carrying this T cell receptor beta chain was recorded at least ten times. Its antigen is as yet unknown. This sample is drawn from a study of T cells in Graves' hyperthyroidism and ophthalmopathy. Study-level findings and limits: Most expanded thyroid clonotypes above 0.001 recurred in blood.

Researchers amplified the TCR beta CDR3 regions from RNA transcripts. Carried out on the TCR CDR3, a first-round RT-PCR used the HTBI primer set. TCRdb redid the calling of the multiplex PCR reads with MiXCR, one entry per CDR3 protein. Here the sample spans roughly 380,000 distinct CDR3 sequences, 18% being singletons. Trimming took off 1 base at V and 5 bases at J, with 11 bases between the two ends. The V gene's germline CDR1 is SGHVS and CDR2 FQNEAQ. This CDR3 contains 14 residues. The chain is built from TRBV7-8 and TRBJ2-5, with unresolved D. The clonotype originates from a woman aged 40 to 50 with Graves' ophthalmopathy. The sample taken for sequencing was blood. CDR3 residues: CASSLVWGRETQYF. The CDR3 DNA reads as TGTGCCAGCAGCTTAGTGTGGGGAAGGGAGACCCAGTACTTC.